These 28 T cell receptor beta chains originate from one sample sequenced in a study of OX40 agonist ivuxolimab in advanced cancers. Clones were sequenced by immunoSEQ multiplex PCR, and TCRdb holds only the in-frame ones, with some missing. The sample holds over 65,000 clones, 85% seen once. The sample in question was CD4+ or CD8+ T cells sorted from blood, obtained in a trial of the OX40 agonist ivuxolimab. The receptors derive from an adult with an advanced solid tumor such as melanoma, head and neck, liver or kidney cancer.

The chain carries TRBV7-6 and TRBJ2-2, with TRBD2 identical over 12 bases. V shed 2 bases and J 6 bases; nucleotides not matched to a gene: 10. Germline V gene data show CDR1 as SGHVS and CDR2 as FNYEAQ. The CDR3 length is 18 residues. This CDR3 reads CASSLIPSGRAGSGELFF. CDR3 nucleotide sequence: TGTGCCAGCAGCTTAATACCTAGCGGGAGGGCTGGTTCCGGGGAGCTGTTTTTT.

V usage is TRBV28 and J usage is TRBJ1-4, with D maybe TRBD1 (5 bases). Germline values: CDR1 MDHEN, CDR2 SYDVKM. Trimming took off 6 bases at V and 8 bases at J, with 10 bases between the two ends. This CDR3 spans 12 amino acids. CDR3 DNA sequence: TGTGCCAGCAGCCGACAGTACGAAAAACTGTTTTTT. This sequence encodes CASSRQYEKLFF. Looking up the rest from reference TRBV28 and TRBJ1-4 gives the full variable domain: DVKVTQSSRYLVKRTGEKVFLECVQDMDHENMFWYRQDPGLGLRLIYFSYDVKMKEKGDIPEGYSVSREKKERFSLILESASTNQTSMYLCASSRQYEKLFFGSGTQLSVL.

A few counts support this clone. The chain joins TRBV30 to TRBJ2-5; no clear D. The CDR3 covers 11 residues. V was shortened by 0 bases and J by 7 bases, with 6 bases between the two germline ends. Germline CDR1 GTSNPN, CDR2 SVGIG (reference sequence). The CDR3 nucleotides are TGTGCCTGGAGTGTAGGTGGGACCCAGTACTTC. Translation: CAWSVGGTQYF.

The chain joins TRBV27 to TRBJ2-5, with D hard to call. The CDR3 is 13 residues long. The germline V and J ends were trimmed by 3 bases and 7 bases, with 12 bases remaining between them. The germline gives CDR1 MNHEY, CDR2 SMNVEV (reference sequence). The CDR3 is CASSLGSQRTQYF. CDR3 coding DNA: TGTGCCAGCAGTTTGGGCTCGCAGAGGACCCAGTACTTC.

The chain joins TRBV19 to TRBJ1-2; tentatively, D is TRBD1 (5 bases). V was cut by 3 bases and J by 2 bases, with 7 bases left in between. The CDR3 totals 13 residues. Germline V CDR1 and CDR2: LNHDA, SQIVND (reference sequence). The CDR3 here is CASSIQGNYGYTF. The CDR3 DNA reads as TGTGCCAGTAGTATCCAGGGCAACTATGGCTACACCTTC.

The chain uses TRBV5-1 and TRBJ2-2; D is undetermined. From germline, CDR1 is SGHRS and CDR2 YFSETQ. The V and J ends lost 6 bases and 2 bases respectively, with 17 bases between them. CDR3 size: 16 residues. In DNA, the CDR3 is TGCGCCAGCATGGGCTACGGGCACCTTAACACCGGGGAGCTGTTTTTT. Its protein is CASMGYGHLNTGELFF.

CDR3 nucleotides: TGTGCCAGTACGCGGGGGGCGACCGGGGAGCTGTTTTTT. Amino acid sequence: CASTRGATGELFF. This chain joins TRBV19 and TRBJ2-2, with 8 bases aligning to TRBD2. The CDR3 extends over 13 amino acids. Germline V gene data show CDR1 as LNHDA and CDR2 as SQIVND (reference sequence). Trimming took 7 bases from V and 5 from J; bases not matched to a gene: 3.

V usage is TRBV5-1 and J usage is TRBJ1-4; D call uncertain. The CDR3 consists of 14 residues. The V end was cut by 0 bases, the J end by 5 bases, with 8 bases between. Germline CDR1 and CDR2: SGHRS and YFSETQ. The CDR3 sequence is CASSLEGMNEKLFF. For the CDR3, the DNA is TGCGCCAGCAGCTTGGAGGGTATGAATGAAAAACTGTTTTTT.

The rearrangement joins TRBV11-2 to TRBJ1-2, with D tentatively TRBD1 (6 bases). CDR1 SGHAT and CDR2 FQNNGV come from the germline V gene. The CDR3 totals 14 residues. Between the trimmed V and J ends, which lost 4 bases and 5 bases, there was a span of 14 bases. The CDR3 spells CASSSYREGYGYTF. The CDR3 bases are TGTGCCAGCAGCTCATACAGGGAAGGGTATGGCTACACCTTC.

This clone was observed once. The V gene is TRBV6-1, the J gene TRBJ1-1; D may be TRBD1 (5 bases). The CDR3 runs to 13 residues. CDR1 and CDR2 (germline): MNHNS, SASEGT. Deletions cut 6 bases from V and 1 base from J, with 9 bases between. The CDR3 nucleotides read TGTGCCAGCAGGGAGGGGCCGAACACTGAAGCTTTCTTT. It codes for CASREGPNTEAFF.

This chain links TRBV5-1 with TRBJ2-7, with TRBD2 as a possible D gene (5 bases). CDR3 length equals 18 residues. V was pared by 0 bases and J by 4 bases, with 23 bases between. Germline CDR1 reads SGHRS; CDR2 reads YFSETQ. DNA for the CDR3: TGCGCCAGCAGCTTGGTTATGACTGGACCCGGAGGAGGTTACGAGCAGTACTTC. Its protein is CASSLVMTGPGGGYEQYF.

This sequence joins TRBV7-3 and TRBJ2-1, with D maybe TRBD2 (6 bases). V lost 3 bases and J 5 bases, leaving 14 bases between the germline ends. The CDR3 contains 15 residues. Germline CDR1 SGHTA, CDR2 FQGTGA. The CDR3, as DNA: TGTGCCAGCAGCTTTAGCGGCCTTGGGGACAATGAGCAGTTCTTC. Residues: CASSFSGLGDNEQFF.

This clone was seen once. The chain carries TRBV5-5 and TRBJ2-2; D is unresolved. The CDR3 length is 13 residues. The germline V gene encodes CDR1 SGHKS and CDR2 YYEKEE (reference sequence). Trimming removed 4 bases from V and 5 bases from J, with 9 bases in between. Written as DNA, the CDR3 is TGTGCCAGCAGCACCCGTGAGACCGGGGAGCTGTTTTTT. Amino acids: CASSTRETGELFF.

CDR3 nucleotide sequence: TGTGCCAGTAGTACCATTCCCGGGACAGGGATGCCCTACGAGCAGTACTTC. Residues: CASSTIPGTGMPYEQYF. The chain recombines TRBV19 with TRBJ2-7, with TRBD1 matching over 9 bases. V gave up 4 bases and J gave up 2 bases; unmatched junction bases: 12. CDR3 length: 17 amino acids. From germline, CDR1 is LNHDA and CDR2 SQIVND (reference sequence).

This chain joins TRBV7-2 and TRBJ2-5; D gene uncertain. CDR1 is SGHTA, CDR2 FQGNSA, per germline. Deletions cut 5 bases from V and 0 bases from J, with 10 bases between. This CDR3 has 14 amino acids. As DNA, the CDR3 is TGTGCCAGCAGCATTGGAGCCGACCAAGAGACCCAGTACTTC. This sequence encodes CASSIGADQETQYF. The whole variable domain, remainder taken from reference TRBV7-2 and TRBJ2-5, is GAGVSQSPSNKVTEKGKDVELRCDPISGHTALYWYRQSLGQGLEFLIYFQGNSAPDKSGLPSDRFSAERTGGSVSTLTIQRTQQEDSAVYLCASSIGADQETQYFGPGTRLLVL.

V is TRBV7-8 and J is TRBJ2-2; TRBD1 agrees at 9 bases. Germline CDR1 reads SGHVS; CDR2 reads FQNEAQ. V lost 4 bases and J lost 5; bases outside the gene matches: 8. The CDR3 has 16 residues. CDR3 bases: TGTGCCAGCAGCTGGGGGACAGGGTCGGGGACCGGGGAGCTGTTTTTT. Amino acid sequence: CASSWGTGSGTGELFF.

The chain has TRBV28 and TRBJ1-1; D ambiguous. This CDR3 comprises 13 residues. CDR1 MDHEN and CDR2 SYDVKM come from the germline V gene. Trimming took off 7 bases at V and 11 bases at J, with 20 bases between the two ends. CDR3 nucleotides: TGTGCCAGCACGAGGGCAGTCGGCTCGTCGGCTTTCTTT. It encodes CASTRAVGSSAFF.

The chain couples TRBV18 to TRBJ2-2; D is undetermined. With 5 bases removed from V and 4 bases from J, the gap between germline ends came to 8 bases. CDR1 and CDR2 (germline): KGHSH, LQKENI. The CDR3 spans 13 residues. The CDR3 loop reads CASSVQPTGELFF. As DNA, the CDR3 is TGTGCCAGCTCAGTGCAGCCCACCGGGGAGCTGTTTTTT.

The chain carries TRBV30 and TRBJ1-6; weak D call: TRBD1 (5 bases). Trimming pared 5 bases from V and 9 bases from J, leaving 23 bases between. The CDR3 totals 16 residues. Germline V lookup: CDR1 GTSNPN, CDR2 SVGIG (reference sequence). This chain's CDR3 is CAWAPLLGGTSSPLHF. CDR3 in DNA: TGTGCCTGGGCCCCGCTTCTTGGGGGAACCAGTTCACCCCTCCACTTT.

The chain combines TRBV19 with TRBJ1-1, with TRBD1 identical over 8 bases. V gave up 7 bases and J gave up 10 bases; unmatched junction bases: 5. In germline, CDR1 is LNHDA, CDR2 SQIVND (reference sequence). The CDR3 extends over 11 amino acids. The CDR3 protein is CASTNTGGAFF. The CDR3 DNA follows: TGTGCCAGTACCAACACAGGGGGAGCTTTCTTT.

CDR3 sequence reads: CASTNQGGGYSNQPQHF. The CDR3 nucleotides read TGTGCCAGTACTAACCAGGGGGGGGGCTATAGCAATCAGCCCCAGCATTTT. V is TRBV19 and J is TRBJ1-5, with 7 bases aligning to TRBD1. The CDR3 length is 17 residues. V lost 7 bases and J lost 0; bases outside the gene matches: 12. Germline V gene lookup returns CDR1 LNHDA and CDR2 SQIVND (reference sequence).

The chain employs TRBV6-6 and TRBJ2-1, with TRBD1 matching over 8 bases. V lost 2 bases and J lost 7; bases outside the gene matches: 10. The CDR3 is 16 residues long. Germline assignment: CDR1 MNHNY and CDR2 SVGAGI (reference sequence). CDR3 in amino acids: CASSYKNRGAGNEQFF. CDR3 nucleotide sequence: TGTGCCAGCAGTTACAAAAACAGGGGGGCAGGGAATGAGCAGTTCTTC.

V gene TRBV11-1 combines with J gene TRBJ2-7; 8 bases fit TRBD2. This CDR3 is 14 amino acids long. The germline gives CDR1 SGHAT, CDR2 FQDESV (reference sequence). With 3 bases clipped from V and 2 bases from J, the junction kept 3 bases outside the gene matches. CDR3 sequence reads: CASSLVAGPYEQYF. The CDR3 DNA reads as TGTGCCAGCAGCTTGGTAGCGGGGCCCTACGAGCAGTACTTC.

The chain combines TRBV28 with TRBJ1-5, with 9 bases identical to TRBD1. J was trimmed by 6 bases and V by 4 bases; bases with no gene match: 10. CDR1 MDHEN and CDR2 SYDVKM come from the germline V gene. The CDR3 spans 16 residues. This CDR3 is CASSSPGQGLSQPQHF. For the CDR3, the DNA is TGTGCCAGCAGTTCGCCGGGACAGGGCTTGAGTCAGCCCCAGCATTTT.

The chain joins TRBV2 to TRBJ2-7; 7 bases are shared with TRBD2. Germline V gene data show CDR1 as SNHLY and CDR2 as FYNNEI. This CDR3 is 14 amino acids long. V was clipped by 6 bases and J by 0 bases; unmatched bases: 5. Written as DNA, the CDR3 is TGTGCCAGCAGGATAAGCGGGAACTCCTACGAGCAGTACTTC. It is translated as CASRISGNSYEQYF.

The chain links TRBV25-1 to TRBJ1-2; D not resolved. From germline, CDR1 is MGHDK and CDR2 SYGVNS. Trimming removed 5 bases from V and 0 bases from J, with 16 bases in between. The CDR3 is 16 residues long. In nucleotides, the CDR3 is TGTGCCAGCAGTACCCCCGGGGAGGGATCTAACTATGGCTACACCTTC. This sequence encodes CASSTPGEGSNYGYTF.

The V and J genes are TRBV5-1 and TRBJ1-1; 9 positions match TRBD1. Germline assignment: CDR1 SGHRS and CDR2 YFSETQ. The CDR3 consists of 17 residues. V shed 0 bases, J shed 0 bases, and the junction held 6 bases outside the gene matches. CDR3 coding DNA: TGCGCCAGCAGCTTGGCTGGACAGGGGCTCATGAACACTGAAGCTTTCTTT. It translates to CASSLAGQGLMNTEAFF.

The rearrangement uses TRBV5-1 and TRBJ2-7; D ambiguous. The ends were cut back, 1 base at V and 5 bases at J, with 7 bases in the middle. This CDR3 spans 12 amino acids. The germline gives CDR1 SGHRS, CDR2 YFSETQ. The CDR3 sequence: CASSLPGDEQYF. The CDR3 DNA follows: TGCGCCAGCAGCTTGCCCGGCGACGAGCAGTACTTC.